These 15 T cell receptor beta chains came from one sample sequenced in a study of cytotoxic CD8 clonotypes in ibrutinib-treated CLL (TCRdb year 2021). Library preparation employed the immunoSEQ multiplex PCR assay. TCRdb took over this immuneACCESS table, retaining in-frame rearrangements with V and J assigned. Such tables are incomplete; in checked studies, under half of the missing clones stem from an unresolved V gene, and the remainder is unexplained. The sample table contains approximately 280,000 clones; only one count was recorded for approximately 79% of them. The top ten clones comprise 5.6% of the sample. The time point label, read with the paper, signifies: progressive disease on ibrutinib. The source was PBMCs, collected at disease progression, from a patient treated with ibrutinib. The origin of the receptors is a human donor with chronic lymphocytic leukemia.

This clone showed up just once. The genes are TRBV15 and TRBJ1-1; the match to TRBD1 covers 7 bases. The CDR3 consists of 14 residues. Germline-derived CDR1 and CDR2 are LNHNV and YYDKDF (reference sequence). The V segment lost 3 bases and the J segment 0 bases; nucleotides outside the gene matches: 1. The CDR3 DNA follows: TGTGCCACCAGCAGGGGACAGTTGAACACTGAAGCTTTCTTT. Translated, it gives CATSRGQLNTEAFF.

The rearrangement joins TRBV29-1 to TRBJ2-1, with D possibly being TRBD2 (6 bases). The CDR3 is 10 residues long. Germline V gene sequence: CDR1 SQVTM, CDR2 ANQGSEA. The ends were cut back, 2 bases at V and 14 bases at J, with 10 bases in the middle. CDR3 residues: CSVEWREEFF. The CDR3 DNA follows: TGCAGCGTTGAATGGAGGGAAGAGTTCTTC.

The sample holds one count of this clone. This chain connects TRBV23-1 to TRBJ2-7; 9 nucleotides match TRBD2. TRBV23-1 is annotated as an ORF whose role is uncertain. Germline trimming cut 5 bases from V and 3 bases from J; bases unmatched to any gene: 5. CDR3 length: 14 residues. The CDR3 loop is CASSKREALYEQYF. DNA for the CDR3: TGCGCCAGCAGTAAGCGGGAGGCACTCTACGAGCAGTACTTC.

The chain joins TRBV28 to TRBJ2-3, with 12 bases fitting TRBD2. V lost 7 bases, J lost 2 bases, and 4 bases stayed unmatched. The CDR3 has 15 residues. The V gene's germline CDR1 is MDHEN and CDR2 SYDVKM. This CDR3 reads CASMGLAGFTDTQYF. The CDR3 nucleotides read TGTGCCAGCATGGGACTAGCGGGCTTCACAGATACGCAGTATTTT.

V usage is TRBV18 and J usage is TRBJ2-7; 11 positions agree with TRBD2. CDR1 and CDR2 from the germline V gene are KGHSH and LQKENI. The ends lost 4 bases at V and 2 bases at J; junction bases unmatched: 4. This CDR3 contains 15 residues. CDR3 residues: CASSLPGLAAYEQYF. The CDR3 nucleotides read TGTGCCAGCTCACTTCCGGGACTAGCGGCCTACGAGCAGTACTTC.

This sequence joins TRBV7-3 and TRBJ2-3, with 13 bases aligning to TRBD2. The germline V gene has CDR1 SGHTA and CDR2 FQGTGA. V lost 5 bases to trimming and J lost 5 bases; unmatched junction nucleotides: 4. CDR3 size: 15 residues. CDR3 sequence reads: CASSPGLAGIDTQYF. The CDR3 coding sequence is TGTGCCAGCAGCCCGGGACTAGCGGGAATAGATACGCAGTATTTT.

The sample holds one count of this clone. The chain joins TRBV6-1 to TRBJ2-3, with D unresolved. Germline-derived CDR1 and CDR2 are MNHNS and SASEGT. This CDR3 is built from 15 residues. V was pared by 4 bases and J by 2 bases, with 13 bases between. The CDR3 loop reads CASSAHFGLTDTQYF. The CDR3 DNA sequence: TGTGCCAGCAGTGCCCACTTTGGTCTCACAGATACGCAGTATTTT.

On this clone itself: One end of the junction varies from germline; a read error may be responsible. The chain is built from TRBV29-1 and TRBJ1-1; TRBD1 agrees at 7 bases. CDR3 length equals 16 residues. CDR1 and CDR2 (germline): SQVTM, ANQGSEA. CDR3 DNA sequence: TGCAGCGTTCAAGACAGGGCTAAAATCAAGAACACTGAAGCTTTCTTT. The encoded protein is CSVQDRAKIKNTEAFF.

The V and J genes are TRBV28 and TRBJ2-7, with D unclear. The CDR3 runs to 15 residues. V gave up 5 bases and J gave up 6 bases, with 20 bases separating them. Germline CDR1 is MDHEN and CDR2 is SYDVKM. This CDR3 is CASSKTSWVPAEQYF. The CDR3 bases are TGTGCCAGCAGTAAAACCTCTTGGGTCCCTGCCGAGCAGTACTTC.

This clone has just a few counts. CDR3 in amino acids: CASSFRDRVFYGYTF. In DNA form, the CDR3 reads TGCGCCAGCAGCTTCCGGGACAGGGTGTTCTATGGCTACACCTTC. This chain joins TRBV5-1 and TRBJ1-2, with 9 bases aligning to TRBD1. The CDR3 loop spans 15 amino acids. Germline-derived CDR1 and CDR2 are SGHRS and YFSETQ. V dropped 2 bases and J dropped 4; count of bases not matched to a gene: 6.

The CDR3 spells CASRTTAGVVGEQYF. In DNA, the CDR3 is TGTGCCAGCAGGACTACAGCGGGGGTGGTAGGCGAGCAGTACTTC. This chain links TRBV7-2 with TRBJ2-7, with TRBD2 matching over 8 bases. The J segment lost 6 bases and the V segment lost 6 bases, leaving 13 bases of the junction unmatched. Germline lookup yields CDR1 SGHTA and CDR2 FQGNSA. The CDR3 has 15 residues.

This clone was seen only once. V and J are TRBV7-6 and TRBJ2-6; possibly TRBD1 for D (5 bases). CDR3 length equals 17 residues. Germline V CDR1 and CDR2: SGHVS, FNYEAQ. V lost 1 base and J 4 bases, leaving 14 bases between the germline ends. For the CDR3, the DNA is TGTGCCAGCAGCTTAGTGGACGCATGGGGCGGGGCCAACGTCCTGACTTTC. Its translation is CASSLVDAWGGANVLTF.

V gene TRBV4-1 combines with J gene TRBJ2-7; 9 bases line up with TRBD2. The CDR3 is 18 residues long. V gave up 0 bases and J gave up 6 bases; unmatched junction bases: 15. In germline, CDR1 is MGHRA, CDR2 YSYEKL. CDR3 region: CASSQEEVTSGPRGEQYF. The DNA of the CDR3 is TGCGCCAGCAGCCAAGAAGAGGTAACTAGCGGGCCTAGAGGCGAGCAGTACTTC.

This clone was seen more than once but under ten times. The chain recombines TRBV27 with TRBJ2-2; D gene ambiguous. CDR3 length equals 12 residues. Germline V CDR1 and CDR2: MNHEY, SMNVEV (reference sequence). Deletions cut 5 bases from V and 7 bases from J, with 8 bases between. The CDR3 loop is CASSLGGGELFF. The CDR3 DNA is TGTGCCAGCAGTCTGGGTGGCGGGGAGCTGTTTTTT.

This rearrangement joins TRBV29-1 to TRBJ1-1, with a tentative D call TRBD1 (6 bases). Between the trimmed V and J ends, which lost 3 bases and 4 bases, there was a span of 9 bases. This CDR3 comprises 12 residues. CDR1 SQVTM and CDR2 ANQGSEA come from the germline V gene. The CDR3: CSVERGPTEAFF. Here the CDR3 DNA reads TGCAGCGTTGAGCGGGGGCCCACTGAAGCTTTCTTT.